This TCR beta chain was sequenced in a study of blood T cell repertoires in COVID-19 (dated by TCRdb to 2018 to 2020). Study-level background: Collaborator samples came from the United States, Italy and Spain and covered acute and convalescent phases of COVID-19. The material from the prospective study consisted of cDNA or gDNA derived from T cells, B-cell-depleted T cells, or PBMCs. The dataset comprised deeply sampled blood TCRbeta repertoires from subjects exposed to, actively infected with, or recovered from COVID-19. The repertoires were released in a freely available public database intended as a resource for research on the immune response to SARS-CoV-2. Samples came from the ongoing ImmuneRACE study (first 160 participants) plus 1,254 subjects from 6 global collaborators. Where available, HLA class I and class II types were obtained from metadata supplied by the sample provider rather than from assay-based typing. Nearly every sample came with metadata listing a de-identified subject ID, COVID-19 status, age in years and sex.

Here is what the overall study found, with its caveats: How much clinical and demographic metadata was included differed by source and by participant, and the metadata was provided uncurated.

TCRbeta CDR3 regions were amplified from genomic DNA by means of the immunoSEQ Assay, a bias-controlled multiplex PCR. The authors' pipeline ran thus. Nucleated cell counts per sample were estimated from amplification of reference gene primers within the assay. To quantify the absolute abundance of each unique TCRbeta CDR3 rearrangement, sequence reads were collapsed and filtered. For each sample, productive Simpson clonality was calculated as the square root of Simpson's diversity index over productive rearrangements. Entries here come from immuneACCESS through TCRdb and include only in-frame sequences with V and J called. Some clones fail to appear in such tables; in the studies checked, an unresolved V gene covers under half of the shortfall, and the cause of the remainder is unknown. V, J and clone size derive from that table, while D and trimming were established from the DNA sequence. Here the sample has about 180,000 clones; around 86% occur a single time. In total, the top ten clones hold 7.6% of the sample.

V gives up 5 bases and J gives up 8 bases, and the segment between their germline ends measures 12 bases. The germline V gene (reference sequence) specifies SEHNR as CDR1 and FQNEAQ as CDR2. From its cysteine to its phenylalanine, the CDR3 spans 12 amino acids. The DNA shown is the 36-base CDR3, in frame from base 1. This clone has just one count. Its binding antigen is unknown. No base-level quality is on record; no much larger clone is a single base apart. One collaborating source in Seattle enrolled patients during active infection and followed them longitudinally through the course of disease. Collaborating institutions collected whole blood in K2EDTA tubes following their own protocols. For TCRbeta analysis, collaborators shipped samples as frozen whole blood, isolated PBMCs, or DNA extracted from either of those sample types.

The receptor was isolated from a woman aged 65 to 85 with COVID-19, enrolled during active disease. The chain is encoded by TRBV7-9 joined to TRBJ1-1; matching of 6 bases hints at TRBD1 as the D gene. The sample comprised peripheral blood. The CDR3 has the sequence CASSTRTAEAFF. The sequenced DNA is TGTGCCAGCAGCACCCGGACAGCGGAAGCTTTCTTT.